A selection of T cell receptor beta chains follows, all from one sample in a study of CD8+CD57+ T cells in acquired aplastic anemia. TCRdb ran MiXCR on the reads and lists one entry per CDR3 protein. The sample has around 170,000 distinct CDR3 sequences; around half are singletons. The specimen sequenced was sorted CD4+, CD8+, or CD8+CD57+ T cells (not recorded which) from PBMCs. The receptor set was obtained from a human donor with aplastic anemia. CDR3s leave out the opening cysteine and the closing phenylalanine or tryptophan. The D gene is left open where the match is weak.

V: TRBV19
J: TRBJ2-7
D: .
CDR3: ASSNGFEQY

V: TRBV4-1
J: TRBJ1-5
D: .
CDR3: ASSQVGRDNQPQH

V: TRBV5-6
J: TRBJ2-1
D: .
CDR3: ASSLVGEPSSYNEQF

V: TRBV2
J: TRBJ2-6
D: .
CDR3: ASMGSGHSGANVLT

V: TRBV20-1
J: TRBJ1-1
D: .
CDR3: SANRQRMNTETF

V: TRBV10-3
J: TRBJ1-3
D: .
CDR3: AISWTESSGNTIY

V: TRBV11-2
J: TRBJ2-7
D: TRBD2
CDR3: ASSPYRGGSYEQY

V: TRBV29-1
J: TRBJ2-1
D: TRBD2
CDR3: SVEDLRTRSYNEQF

V: TRBV11-2
J: TRBJ2-3
D: TRBD2
CDR3: ASSLGLGRATDTQY

V: TRBV14
J: TRBJ1-5
D: .
CDR3: ASSRAGNNQPQH

V: TRBV7-3
J: .
D: TRBD2
CDR3: ASSLGTSGSDEQY

V: TRBV25-1
J: TRBJ1-6
D: .
CDR3: ASSEYKERGASPLH

V: TRBV19
J: TRBJ1-4
D: .
CDR3: ATQAGKLF

V: TRBV15
J: TRBJ2-3
D: .
CDR3: ATSRGTSSYTDTQY

V: TRBV2
J: TRBJ2-7
D: TRBD2
CDR3: ASRGGLAFSYEQY

V: TRBV7-6
J: TRBJ2-3
D: .
CDR3: ASSQRMGEPTDTQY

V: TRBV10-1
J: TRBJ2-1
D: TRBD2
CDR3: ASSDGTSGIEQF

V: TRBV29-1
J: TRBJ2-1
D: .
CDR3: SVDRGYNNEQF

V: TRBV11-2
J: TRBJ1-1
D: .
CDR3: ASSFSRGTETEAF

V: TRBV19
J: TRBJ2-1
D: .
CDR3: ASSIRGGLGNEQF

V: TRBV3-1
J: TRBJ2-1
D: .
CDR3: ASSLQGVNEQF

V: TRBV7-9
J: TRBJ2-5
D: .
CDR3: ASSRGGGGSQETQY

V: TRBV2
J: TRBJ1-2
D: .
CDR3: ASRDGGYFGYT

V: TRBV11-2
J: TRBJ1-5
D: .
CDR3: ASSLTRHQLQH

V: TRBV7-2
J: TRBJ2-5
D: .
CDR3: ASSAAGWVADQETQY